Listed here is a single TCR beta chain. Its antigen remains unknown. The data belong to a study of T cells in women clearing cervical HPV infection. Whole-study context: Case blood drawn at lesion detection; control blood after infection cleared.

The table came from immunoSEQ multiplex PCR; TCRdb's copy has only in-frame clones and leaves some out. The sample has some 23,000 clones. Each participant carried one incident cervical HPV16 infection only. Study-level findings and limits: Repertoire richness, not evenness, was significantly elevated in CIN3+ cases versus controls. Timing of associations relative to infection is unclear; T-cell subsets were not isolated.

Sequencing was performed on blood buffy coat. The source is a woman between 18 and 70 years old with a cervical HPV16 infection that either progressed to CIN3+ or cleared (not recorded which).

This chain's CDR3 is CAWSVNMAEAFF. The part of the CDR3 DNA that was read is TGTGCCTGGAGTGTAAACATGGCTGAA. V gene TRBV30 combines with J gene TRBJ1-1; D not certain. The observed sequence ends 3 residues before the CDR3 terminus, with the missing tail filled in from the germline J gene. Germline V CDR1 and CDR2: GTSNPN, SVGIG (reference sequence). V was trimmed by 0 bases and J by 6 bases, leaving 8 bases between them. The CDR3 covers 12 residues.